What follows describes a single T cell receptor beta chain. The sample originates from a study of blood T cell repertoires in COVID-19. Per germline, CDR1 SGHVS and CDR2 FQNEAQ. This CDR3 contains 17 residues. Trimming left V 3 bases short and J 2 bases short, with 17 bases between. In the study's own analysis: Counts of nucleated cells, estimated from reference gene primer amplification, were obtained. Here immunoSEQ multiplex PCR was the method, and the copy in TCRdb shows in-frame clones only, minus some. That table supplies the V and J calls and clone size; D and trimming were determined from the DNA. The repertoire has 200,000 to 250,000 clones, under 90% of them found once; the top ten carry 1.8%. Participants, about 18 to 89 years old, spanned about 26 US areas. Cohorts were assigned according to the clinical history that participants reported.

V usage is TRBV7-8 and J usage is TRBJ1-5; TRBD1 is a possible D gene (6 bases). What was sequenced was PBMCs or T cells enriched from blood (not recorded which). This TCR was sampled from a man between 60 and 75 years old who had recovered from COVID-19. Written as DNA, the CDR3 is TGTGCCAGCAGCTTTGGTGGGGGGGCTTGGGGCAATCAGCCCCAGCATTTT. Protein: CASSFGGGAWGNQPQHF.